This TCR beta chain was obtained from a study of early T cells in non-severe SARS-CoV-2 infection. For the study at large: The sequenced material was bulk RNA from unsorted whole blood, and its chains were unpaired. Study findings and constraints: Private and CD4 specificities were missed by VDJdb matching, which favored anti-spike CD8 responses.

This clonotype was counted many times. The target antigen is unknown. Molecules of cDNA were individually given unique molecular identifiers that were attached to them. TCRdb independently ran MiXCR on the 5' RACE reads; one entry per CDR3 protein. The sample lists more than 25,000 distinct CDR3 sequences, 2.9% seen once, with over 0.6% in the top ten. Germline values: CDR1 SGHTA, CDR2 FQGNSA. Trimming stripped 5 bases from V and 2 bases from J, with 9 bases between. This CDR3 has 13 residues. This sequence joins TRBV7-2 and TRBJ2-5, with a weak D call TRBD2 (6 bases). The material sequenced was whole blood. The source is an adult who was a healthcare worker with PCR-confirmed SARS-CoV-2 infection or an uninfected control (not recorded which). The CDR3 sequence is CASSAGLQETQYF. The DNA of the CDR3 is TGTGCCAGCAGCGCGGGACTTCAAGAGACCCAGTACTTC.